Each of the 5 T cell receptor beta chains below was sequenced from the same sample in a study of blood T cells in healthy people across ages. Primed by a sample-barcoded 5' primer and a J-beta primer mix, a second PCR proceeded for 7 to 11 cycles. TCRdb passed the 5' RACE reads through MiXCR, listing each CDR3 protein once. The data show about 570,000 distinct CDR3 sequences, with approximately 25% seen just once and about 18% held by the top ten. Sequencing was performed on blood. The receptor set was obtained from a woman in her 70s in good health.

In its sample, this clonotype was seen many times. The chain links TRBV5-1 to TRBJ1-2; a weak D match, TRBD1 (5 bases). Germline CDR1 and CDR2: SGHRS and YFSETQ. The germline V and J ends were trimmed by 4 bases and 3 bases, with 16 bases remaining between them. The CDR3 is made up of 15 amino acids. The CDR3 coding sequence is TGCGCCAGCAGCCGGGACCCACTTCAGGACTATGGCTACACCTTC. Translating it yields CASSRDPLQDYGYTF.

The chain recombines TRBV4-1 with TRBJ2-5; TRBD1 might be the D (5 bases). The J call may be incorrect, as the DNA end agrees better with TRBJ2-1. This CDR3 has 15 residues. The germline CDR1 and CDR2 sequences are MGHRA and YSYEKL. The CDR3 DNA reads TGCGCCAGCAGCGCCCGGGCAGGGCCCCCCCATGAGCAGTTCTTC. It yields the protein CASSARAGPPHEQFF.

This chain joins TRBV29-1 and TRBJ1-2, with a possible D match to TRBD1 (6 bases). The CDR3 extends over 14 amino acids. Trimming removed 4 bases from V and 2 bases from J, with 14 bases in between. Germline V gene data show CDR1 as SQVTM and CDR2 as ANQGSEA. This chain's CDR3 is CSVVSQGLNYGYTF. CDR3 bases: TGCAGCGTTGTATCACAGGGTTTAAACTATGGCTACACCTTC.

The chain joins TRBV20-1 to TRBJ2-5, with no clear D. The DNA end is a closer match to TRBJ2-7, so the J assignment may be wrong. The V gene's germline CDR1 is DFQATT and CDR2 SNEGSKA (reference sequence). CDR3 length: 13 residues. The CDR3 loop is CSARDGDSYEQYF. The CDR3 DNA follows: TGCAGTGCTAGAGATGGGGATTCCTACGAGCAGTACTTC.

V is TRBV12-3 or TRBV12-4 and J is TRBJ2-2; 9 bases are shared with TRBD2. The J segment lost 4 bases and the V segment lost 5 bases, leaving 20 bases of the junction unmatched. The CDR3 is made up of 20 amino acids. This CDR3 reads CASSPSRGGAGGLGTGELFF. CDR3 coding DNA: TGTGCCAGCAGTCCTTCTCGCGGGGGGGCCGGAGGGCTAGGCACCGGGGAGCTGTTTTTT.